The 22 T cell receptor beta chains presented below share a single source sample, sequenced in a study of blood T cell repertoires in COVID-19. The data were produced by immunoSEQ multiplex PCR, yet TCRdb's version contains in-frame clones alone and is incomplete. Of around 270,000 clones in the sample, approximately 86% were seen once. Sequencing input: peripheral blood. The receptor source for this set is a woman aged 55-75 years with COVID-19, enrolled during active disease.

The chain uses TRBV28 and TRBJ2-2, with D possibly being TRBD1 (6 bases). The CDR3 runs 15 residues. V lost 6 bases and J 1 base, leaving 12 bases between the germline ends. Germline-derived CDR1 and CDR2 are MDHEN and SYDVKM. The CDR3 spells CASRGARLNTGELFF. CDR3 DNA sequence: TGTGCCAGCAGGGGGGCGCGGTTGAACACCGGGGAGCTGTTTTTT.

J is TRBJ2-3 and V is TRBV5-6, with 9 bases that match TRBD2. The germline V gene encodes CDR1 SGHDT and CDR2 YYEEEE. Losses at the gene ends were 2 bases for V and 4 bases for J; bases not matched to a gene: 5. The CDR3 has 15 residues. CDR3 amino acids: CASSFLIAGADTQYF. CDR3 bases: TGTGCCAGCAGCTTTCTAATAGCGGGAGCAGATACGCAGTATTTT. The full variable domain, completed using reference TRBV5-6 and TRBJ2-3, is DAGVTQSPTHLIKTRGQQVTLRCSPKSGHDTVSWYQQALGQGPQFIFQYYEEEERQRGNFPDRFSGHQFPNYSSELNVNALLLGDSALYLCASSFLIAGADTQYFGPGTRLTVL.

This chain uses TRBV2 with TRBJ1-1, with D maybe TRBD1 (5 bases). Trimming shortened V by 5 bases and J by 1 base, and 11 bases separated the two germline ends. The CDR3 is 14 residues long. The germline CDR1 and CDR2 sequences are SNHLY and FYNNEI. The CDR3 DNA follows: TGTGCCAGCAGTAGGCGACAGTCGAACACTGAAGCTTTCTTT. Encoded protein: CASSRRQSNTEAFF.

The rearrangement joins TRBV21-1 to TRBJ1-5; the D segment call TRBD1 is taken from the table without a DNA check. TRBV21-1 is reported as a pseudogene. The CDR3 sequence is 15 residues long. The CDR3 here is CAGPSGTGAYQPQHF. As DNA, the CDR3 is TGTGCCGGACCCTCCGGGACAGGGGCTTATCAGCCCCAGCATTTT.

V is TRBV15 and J is TRBJ2-3; 10 bases match TRBD2. The CDR3 sequence is 15 residues long. The ends lost 1 base at V and 5 bases at J; junction bases unmatched: 3. Germline V gives CDR1 LNHNV, CDR2 YYDKDF (reference sequence). CDR3 nucleotide sequence: TGTGCCACCAGCAGAGGTAGGACTAGCGGAGATACGCAGTATTTT. This gives the protein CATSRGRTSGDTQYF.

The chain couples TRBV9 to TRBJ2-1; D perhaps matches TRBD2 (6 bases). CDR1 is SGDLS, CDR2 YYNGEE, per germline. This CDR3 has 18 amino acids. Trimming left V 3 bases short and J 0 bases short, with 19 bases between. CDR3 DNA sequence: TGTGCCAGCAGCGACAATAAGGGGCGGGGATACTCCTACAATGAGCAGTTCTTC. The encoded protein is CASSDNKGRGYSYNEQFF.

CDR3 sequence: CASSRQGAANEKLFF. In DNA form, the CDR3 reads TGCGCCAGCAGCCGACAGGGCGCCGCTAATGAAAAACTGTTTTTT. The rearrangement uses TRBV5-1 and TRBJ1-4, with 7 bases lining up with TRBD1. Germline lookup yields CDR1 SGHRS and CDR2 YFSETQ. V lost 4 bases, J lost 3 bases, and 6 bases stayed unmatched. CDR3 length: 15 residues.

CDR3 loop: CASSIGTGPGYTF. The CDR3 coding sequence is TGTGCCAGTAGTATAGGGACAGGGCCCGGCTACACCTTC. This chain links TRBV19 with TRBJ1-2; 8 positions agree with TRBD1. CDR3 length: 13 amino acids. Germline loops: CDR1 LNHDA, CDR2 SQIVND (reference sequence). V was pared by 1 base and J by 8 bases, with 3 bases of the junction left unmatched.

The chain is built from TRBV28 and TRBJ2-3; 10 nucleotides line up with TRBD2. The CDR3 consists of 18 residues. Germline V gene lookup returns CDR1 MDHEN and CDR2 SYDVKM. Unmatched junction bases numbered 7, after V lost 1 base and J lost 0 bases. The CDR3 nucleotides are TGTGCCAGCAGTTTATTTAGCCTAGCGGGAGTCAGCACAGATACGCAGTATTTT. Translated: CASSLFSLAGVSTDTQYF.

V and J are TRBV10-3 and TRBJ2-7; TRBD2 agrees at 10 bases. The trim removed 10 bases at V and 4 bases at J, leaving 19 bases unmatched. CDR1 is ENHRY and CDR2 is SYGVKD in the germline V gene. This CDR3 comprises 17 residues. The CDR3 loop is CASTGGASGSGEYEQYF. In DNA form, the CDR3 reads TGTGCCAGTACAGGGGGGGCTAGCGGGAGTGGTGAGTACGAGCAGTACTTC.

The V and J genes are TRBV7-8 and TRBJ2-7; 10 positions match TRBD2. This CDR3 is 15 amino acids long. Germline V gene sequence: CDR1 SGHVS, CDR2 FQNEAQ. Trimming removed 1 base from V and 3 bases from J; junction bases left unmatched: 3. CDR3 in amino acids: CASSLEVAGGYEQYF. As DNA, the CDR3 is TGTGCCAGCAGCTTAGAAGTAGCGGGAGGCTACGAGCAGTACTTC.

This clone appeared once. The chain employs TRBV10-3 and TRBJ2-1; 8 bases align to TRBD2. The CDR3 contains 15 residues. Germline lookup yields CDR1 ENHRY and CDR2 SYGVKD. Trimming took 6 bases from V and 8 from J; bases not matched to a gene: 12. For the CDR3, the DNA is TGTGCCATCAGCTTGCTCAGCGGGAGCGGGGATGAGCAGTTCTTC. The encoded protein is CAISLLSGSGDEQFF.

The V and J genes are TRBV28 and TRBJ1-4; 10 bases are a match to TRBD1. CDR3 length: 14 amino acids. J lost 8 bases, V lost 4 bases, and 4 bases had no gene match. Germline CDR1 is MDHEN and CDR2 is SYDVKM. CDR3 in DNA: TGTGCCAGCAGTTCCCCGGGACAGGGGGAAAAACTGTTTTTT. Translating gives CASSSPGQGEKLFF.

This clone was observed a handful of times. The J gene is TRBJ2-7, the V gene TRBV27, with 8 bases aligning to TRBD2. Germline V gene lookup returns CDR1 MNHEY and CDR2 SMNVEV (reference sequence). The CDR3 consists of 13 residues. The V segment lost 6 bases and the J segment 0 bases; nucleotides outside the gene matches: 1. CDR3 loop: CASRGTSSYEQYF. CDR3 DNA sequence: TGTGCCAGCAGGGGGACTAGCTCCTACGAGCAGTACTTC.

The chain is built from TRBV9 and TRBJ2-2; 8 bases align to TRBD2. Germline values: CDR1 SGDLS, CDR2 YYNGEE. V shed 6 bases, J shed 7 bases, and the junction held 11 bases outside the gene matches. CDR3 length: 15 amino acids. DNA for the CDR3: TGTGCCAGCAAGGGGCGGGAGGTCACGGGCGGGGAGCTGTTTTTT. It yields the protein CASKGREVTGGELFF.

This clone was recorded a few times. The V gene is TRBV7-2, the J gene TRBJ1-1, with a weak D call TRBD1 (6 bases). CDR1 and CDR2 from the germline V gene are SGHTA and FQGNSA. The CDR3 totals 14 residues. Trimming shortened V by 5 bases and J by 0 bases, and 10 bases separated the two germline ends. The CDR3 region has the DNA TGTGCCAGCAGCAGGACAGTCATGAACACTGAAGCTTTCTTT. This codes for CASSRTVMNTEAFF.

The CDR3 region is CASVDRAPGANVLTF. The CDR3 nucleotides are TGTGCCAGCGTCGACAGGGCCCCCGGGGCCAACGTCCTGACTTTC. The chain is built from TRBV19 and TRBJ2-6; TRBD1 matches at 7 bases. The CDR3 loop spans 15 amino acids. Germline V CDR1 and CDR2: LNHDA, SQIVND (reference sequence). Trimming at V came to 9 bases and at J to 4 bases, leaving 9 bases not matched to a gene.

This chain connects TRBV21-1 to TRBJ1-5; no check of the table's D call, TRBD1, against the DNA was made. TRBV21-1 is a pseudogene. CDR3 length: 15 residues. The CDR3 nucleotides read TGTGCCAGCAGCAAAGGTCAGGGTAGCAATCAGCCCCAGCATTTT. Protein product: CASSKGQGSNQPQHF.

The chain uses TRBV21-1 and TRBJ2-1; the DNA was not compared with TRBD1, the D call given in the table. TRBV21-1 is recorded as a pseudogene. The CDR3 is made up of 14 amino acids. CDR3 sequence (DNA): TGTGCCAGCAGCAAAGCGCGTGGACAGCATGAGCAGTTCTTC. It encodes CASSKARGQHEQFF.

This sequence joins TRBV30 and TRBJ1-2; D gene unclear. Germline CDR1 reads GTSNPN; CDR2 reads SVGIG (reference sequence). Trimming removed 5 bases from V and 8 bases from J, with 12 bases in between. This CDR3 spans 11 amino acids. The CDR3 region has the DNA TGTGCCTGGCCCTCCCGGAGGGGCTACACCTTC. It codes for CAWPSRRGYTF.

The CDR3 here is CASSGRTGLAGGGVMAQYF. In DNA, the CDR3 is TGTGCCAGCAGTGGCCGGACAGGACTAGCGGGAGGAGGTGTTATGGCCCAGTACTTC. The chain links TRBV2 to TRBJ2-5; 14 positions agree with TRBD2. With V trimmed by 4 bases and J by 9 bases, 19 bases remained unmatched. This CDR3 comprises 19 residues. Germline CDR1 SNHLY, CDR2 FYNNEI. Drawing the rest from reference TRBV2 and TRBJ2-5, the complete variable domain is EPEVTQTPSHQVTQMGQEVILRCVPISNHLYFYWYRQILGQKVEFLVSFYNNEISEKSEIFDDQFSVERPDGSNFTLKIRSTKLEDSAMYFCASSGRTGLAGGGVMAQYFGPGTRLLVL.

This clone was observed a single time. The chain couples TRBV6-5 to TRBJ2-7, with D unclear. The CDR3 is 14 amino acids. Per germline, CDR1 MNHEY and CDR2 SVGAGI. Trimming took 7 bases from V and 2 from J, leaving 15 bases between them. The CDR3 DNA sequence: TGTGCCAGCAACCCCAGCGACCCTGCCTACGAGCAGTACTTC. This codes for CASNPSDPAYEQYF.